This is a list of T cell receptor beta chains from one sample in a study of T cell responses to AZD1222 COVID-19 vaccine. Profiled with immunoSEQ multiplex PCR; TCRdb holds only in-frame clones, not every one. The sample lists under 150,000 clones; about 82% were seen once. The sequences come from peripheral blood, collected 28 days after the second dose of the MenACWY control vaccine. These receptors came from an adult who received the MenACWY meningococcal vaccine as a control. CDR3s include the opening cysteine and the closing phenylalanine or tryptophan. Fields, in order: J gene, V gene, clone size, D gene, CDR3 DNA, CDR3 protein. D genes are given only for firm matches. Only part of the rows carry a size: once, few, many, or a class if the clone is expanded.

J gene: TRBJ2-6; V gene: TRBV5-1; clone size: .; D gene: TRBD1; CDR3 DNA: TGCGCCAGCAGCTTGGACAGGGGGCCTGGGGCCAACGTCCTGACTTTC; CDR3 protein: CASSLDRGPGANVLTF
J gene: TRBJ2-1; V gene: TRBV5-1; clone size: .; D gene: .; CDR3 DNA: TGCGCCAGCAGCTTTGATGCCAGTGTCTACAATGAGCAGTTCTTC; CDR3 protein: CASSFDASVYNEQFF
J gene: TRBJ2-1; V gene: TRBV7-9; clone size: once; D gene: TRBD2; CDR3 DNA: TGTGCCAGCAGCTTGTCACTAGCGGGAAGTTACAATGAGCAGTTCTTC; CDR3 protein: CASSLSLAGSYNEQFF
J gene: TRBJ1-1; V gene: TRBV9; clone size: .; D gene: .; CDR3 DNA: TGTGCCAGCAGCGTAGGGCTCTCCCGGGCTCGAGACACTGAAGCTTTCTTT; CDR3 protein: CASSVGLSRARDTEAFF
J gene: TRBJ1-4; V gene: TRBV11-2; clone size: .; D gene: .; CDR3 DNA: TGTGCCAGCAGCGGTTGGGGGGCAAGGGAAAAACTGTTTTTT; CDR3 protein: CASSGWGAREKLFF
J gene: TRBJ1-1; V gene: TRBV29-1; clone size: .; D gene: TRBD1; CDR3 DNA: TGCAGCGTTGCTGGAGTTGCCGACAGGGTGAACACTGAAGCTTTCTTT; CDR3 protein: CSVAGVADRVNTEAFF
J gene: TRBJ2-2; V gene: TRBV3-1/TRBV3-2; clone size: .; D gene: .; CDR3 DNA: TGTGCCAGCAGCCAAGATGCGGCTTGGAGGGAGCTGTTTTTT; CDR3 protein: CASSQDAAWRELFF
J gene: TRBJ1-1; V gene: TRBV20-1; clone size: .; D gene: .; CDR3 DNA: TGCAGTGCTAGAAAACTTGAAGCTTTCTTT; CDR3 protein: CSARKLEAFF
J gene: TRBJ1-1; V gene: TRBV12-3/TRBV12-4; clone size: .; D gene: TRBD1; CDR3 DNA: TGTGCCAGCAGTTTGACAGGGACGCAAGCTTTCTTT; CDR3 protein: CASSLTGTQAFF
J gene: TRBJ1-5; V gene: TRBV6-5; clone size: few; D gene: .; CDR3 DNA: TGTGCCAGCAGTTACTCGAGAGATCAGCCCCAGCATTTT; CDR3 protein: CASSYSRDQPQHF
J gene: TRBJ1-4; V gene: TRBV25-1; clone size: once; D gene: .; CDR3 DNA: TGTGCCAGCAGGGTCGGGAATAGGGGTGAAAAACTGTTTTTT; CDR3 protein: CASRVGNRGEKLFF
J gene: TRBJ1-6; V gene: TRBV5-1; clone size: few; D gene: TRBD1; CDR3 DNA: TGCGCCAGTGGGGACAGATCGGACTCACCCCTCCACTTT; CDR3 protein: CASGDRSDSPLHF
J gene: TRBJ1-1; V gene: TRBV7-2; clone size: .; D gene: .; CDR3 DNA: TGTGCCAGCAGCTTACAGCCTTTGGGGACTGAAGCTTTCTTT; CDR3 protein: CASSLQPLGTEAFF
J gene: TRBJ1-2; V gene: TRBV6-4; clone size: .; D gene: .; CDR3 DNA: TGTGCCAGCAGTGAGGGGAACTATGGCTACACCTTC; CDR3 protein: CASSEGNYGYTF
J gene: TRBJ2-3; V gene: TRBV24-1; clone size: .; D gene: .; CDR3 DNA: TGTGCCACCAGTGATTTCTCGGGATTCGGTACGCAGTATTTT; CDR3 protein: CATSDFSGFGTQYF
J gene: TRBJ2-7; V gene: TRBV15; clone size: once; D gene: TRBD1; CDR3 DNA: TGTGCCACCAGCAGAGCAGTAGGGACAGGTCGCGGCGAGCAGTACTTC; CDR3 protein: CATSRAVGTGRGEQYF
J gene: TRBJ1-6; V gene: TRBV7-9; clone size: once; D gene: .; CDR3 DNA: TGTGCCAGCAGCTTAGGGGGCAGGGGTGAATCACCCCTCCACTTT; CDR3 protein: CASSLGGRGESPLHF
J gene: TRBJ1-1; V gene: TRBV3-1/TRBV3-2; clone size: .; D gene: .; CDR3 DNA: TGTGCCAGCAGCCCCTCCCGGGGAGTGGGAGCTTTCTTT; CDR3 protein: CASSPSRGVGAFF
J gene: TRBJ2-3; V gene: TRBV4-1; clone size: .; D gene: TRBD2; CDR3 DNA: TGCGCCAGCAGCCAAGTGCTAGCGGGGGCTAGCACAGATACGCAGTATTTT; CDR3 protein: CASSQVLAGASTDTQYF
J gene: TRBJ2-1; V gene: TRBV5-4; clone size: .; D gene: .; CDR3 DNA: TGTGCCAGCAGCTTGGTTTCGTACAATGAGCAGTTCTTC; CDR3 protein: CASSLVSYNEQFF
J gene: TRBJ1-2; V gene: TRBV9; clone size: .; D gene: .; CDR3 DNA: TGTGCCAGCAGCGCTGGAATCGGGGTAAACTATGGCTACACCTTC; CDR3 protein: CASSAGIGVNYGYTF
J gene: TRBJ2-4; V gene: TRBV12-3/TRBV12-4; clone size: .; D gene: .; CDR3 DNA: TGTGCCAGCAGTTCTCCCTGGAAAAACATTCAGTACTTC; CDR3 protein: CASSSPWKNIQYF
J gene: TRBJ1-5; V gene: TRBV19; clone size: .; D gene: .; CDR3 DNA: TGTGCCAGTAGTAAGGACATGCCGATTATATATAGCAATCAGCCCCAGCATTTT; CDR3 protein: CASSKDMPIIYSNQPQHF
J gene: TRBJ2-1; V gene: TRBV23-1; clone size: .; D gene: .; CDR3 DNA: .; CDR3 protein: CASSPSGRTVGAGTSFF
J gene: TRBJ1-2; V gene: TRBV3-1/TRBV3-2; clone size: .; D gene: .; CDR3 DNA: TGTGCCAGCAGCCAACAGCCGCCGGCCCTCTATGGCTACACCTTC; CDR3 protein: CASSQQPPALYGYTF
J gene: TRBJ1-4; V gene: TRBV5-1; clone size: .; D gene: .; CDR3 DNA: TGCGCCAGCAGCTTGTCGATAGAGGCAGGGGTTGAAAAACTGTTTTTT; CDR3 protein: CASSLSIEAGVEKLFF
J gene: TRBJ2-5; V gene: TRBV13; clone size: .; D gene: TRBD2; CDR3 DNA: TGTGCCAGCAGCTTAACCGGCTGGCGGGGGGGCTTGGAGACCCAGTACTTC; CDR3 protein: CASSLTGWRGGLETQYF
J gene: TRBJ1-4; V gene: TRBV7-3; clone size: .; D gene: .; CDR3 DNA: TGTGCCAGCAGCCCCGGACCTAAGGAAAAACTGTTTTTT; CDR3 protein: CASSPGPKEKLFF
J gene: TRBJ1-5; V gene: TRBV28; clone size: .; D gene: TRBD1; CDR3 DNA: TGTGCCAGCAGTTTCCACAGGGGTTCGGGTCAGCCCCAGCATTTT; CDR3 protein: CASSFHRGSGQPQHF
J gene: TRBJ2-5; V gene: TRBV7-9; clone size: .; D gene: .; CDR3 DNA: TGTGCCAGCAGCTCTCCCACAGGGAGGTGGGAGACCCAGTACTTC; CDR3 protein: CASSSPTGRWETQYF
J gene: TRBJ1-3; V gene: TRBV7-9; clone size: .; D gene: .; CDR3 DNA: TGTGCCAGCAGTCCAGGGTTAAAGGCTGGAAACACCATATATTTT; CDR3 protein: CASSPGLKAGNTIYF
J gene: TRBJ2-1; V gene: TRBV11-3; clone size: .; D gene: .; CDR3 DNA: TGTGCCAGCAGCTTAACAGCCCATGAGCAGTTCTTC; CDR3 protein: CASSLTAHEQFF
J gene: TRBJ1-1; V gene: TRBV23-1; clone size: .; D gene: .; CDR3 DNA: TGCGCCAGCAGCCGGACGCGGACAAACACTGAAGCTTTCTTT; CDR3 protein: CASSRTRTNTEAFF
J gene: TRBJ1-5; V gene: TRBV11-3; clone size: .; D gene: .; CDR3 DNA: TGTGCCAGCAGCTTCGAGCTAGGGGCTTCGAGTCTTAGCAATCAGCCCCAGCATTTT; CDR3 protein: CASSFELGASSLSNQPQHF
J gene: TRBJ2-7; V gene: TRBV5-1; clone size: .; D gene: TRBD1; CDR3 DNA: TGCGCCAGCAGCCGGGACAGCAGCTCCTACGAGCAGTACTTC; CDR3 protein: CASSRDSSSYEQYF
J gene: TRBJ1-1; V gene: TRBV10-3; clone size: .; D gene: .; CDR3 DNA: TGTGCCATCAGTGAATGGGGGAAGGACACTGAAGCTTTCTTT; CDR3 protein: CAISEWGKDTEAFF
J gene: TRBJ1-2; V gene: TRBV27; clone size: .; D gene: .; CDR3 DNA: TGTGCCAGCAGACGGACGGATTTTTATGGCTACACCTTC; CDR3 protein: CASRRTDFYGYTF
J gene: TRBJ2-3; V gene: TRBV3-1/TRBV3-2; clone size: .; D gene: .; CDR3 DNA: TGTGCCAGCAGCCAAGATAATAGGGCGCCCTGGGAGGTGCAGTATTTT; CDR3 protein: CASSQDNRAPWEVQYF
J gene: TRBJ2-3; V gene: TRBV5-1; clone size: .; D gene: TRBD2; CDR3 DNA: TGCGCCAGCAGCCTAGCCCCGACTAGCGGGAGCTCGACAGATACGCAGTATTTT; CDR3 protein: CASSLAPTSGSSTDTQYF
J gene: TRBJ2-5; V gene: TRBV9; clone size: .; D gene: TRBD2; CDR3 DNA: TGTGCCAGCAGCGTAGGGTCGGGAGGGTACCAAGAGACCCAGTACTTC; CDR3 protein: CASSVGSGGYQETQYF
J gene: TRBJ1-1; V gene: TRBV9; clone size: .; D gene: TRBD1; CDR3 DNA: TGTGCCAGCAGCGGACTCAGGGGGACTGAAGCTTTCTTT; CDR3 protein: CASSGLRGTEAFF
J gene: TRBJ2-1; V gene: TRBV5-4; clone size: .; D gene: TRBD2; CDR3 DNA: TGTGCCAGCAGCGGTCGGACTAGCGGGAAGGACAATGAGCAGTTCTTC; CDR3 protein: CASSGRTSGKDNEQFF